These 24 T cell receptor beta chains came from one sample sequenced in a study of T cells after yellow fever vaccination. TCRdb reprocessed the 5' RACE reads with MiXCR, giving one entry per CDR3 protein. This sample has just under 600,000 distinct CDR3 sequences, with roughly 13% found just once. The material was PBMCs, obtained on the day of the yellow fever booster vaccination. The receptors stem from a man aged 30 to 39 who received the YFV17D yellow fever vaccine.

The V gene is TRBV6-1, the J gene TRBJ2-3; TRBD2 matches 8 bases. Unmatched junction bases numbered 6, after V lost 5 bases and J lost 2 bases. CDR3 length equals 15 residues. CDR1 MNHNS and CDR2 SASEGT come from the germline V gene. The CDR3 spells CASSQPGGHTDTQYF. CDR3 nucleotides: TGTGCCAGCAGTCAGCCGGGGGGGCACACAGATACGCAGTATTTT.

This clonotype was seen at least ten times. The chain carries TRBV12-3 or TRBV12-4 and TRBJ1-4; a possible D gene is TRBD1 (6 bases). V was shortened by 6 bases and J by 4 bases, with 15 bases between the two germline ends. The CDR3 has 15 residues. This CDR3 is CASSLSGGGNEKLFF. CDR3 coding DNA: TGTGCCAGCAGCCTCTCGGGGGGCGGTAATGAAAAACTGTTTTTT.

The V gene is TRBV5-1, the J gene TRBJ2-2; unclear D gene. Trimming shortened V by 1 base and J by 7 bases, and 5 bases separated the two germline ends. The CDR3 is 12 amino acids. Per germline, CDR1 SGHRS and CDR2 YFSETQ. This chain's CDR3 is CASSLFVGELFF. The CDR3 coding sequence is TGCGCCAGCAGCTTGTTCGTCGGGGAGCTGTTTTTT. Filled out from reference TRBV5-1 and TRBJ2-2, the complete variable domain reads KAGVTQTPRYLIKTRGQQVTLSCSPISGHRSVSWYQQTPGQGLQFLFEYFSETQRNKGNFPGRFSGRQFSNSRSEMNVSTLELGDSALYLCASSLFVGELFFGEGSRLTVL.

Notes on this clonotype: A clone one base away is much larger, so this may be a read error. J is TRBJ2-7 and V is TRBV7-8, with D possibly being TRBD1 or TRBD2 (5 bases each). Germline V gene sequence: CDR1 SGHVS, CDR2 FQNEAQ. This CDR3 has 14 residues. The CDR3 sequence is CASSLLPGPYGQYF. CDR3 sequence (DNA): TGTGCCAGCAGCTTACTACCGGGACCCTACGGGCAGTACTTC.

The chain recombines TRBV20-1 with TRBJ2-1, with D perhaps TRBD1 (7 bases). Looked up from germline, CDR1 is DFQATT and CDR2 is SNEGSKA (reference sequence). The CDR3 totals 15 residues. Between the trimmed V and J ends, which lost 3 bases and 2 bases, there was a span of 14 bases. The CDR3 nucleotides read TGCAGTGCTAGCGTGGCAGGGGGGCCCTACAATGAGCAGTTCTTC. This gives the protein CSASVAGGPYNEQFF.

V and J are TRBV5-1 and TRBJ2-2; 14 nucleotides line up with TRBD2. The germline V gene has CDR1 SGHRS and CDR2 YFSETQ. V shed 5 bases, J shed 2 bases, and the junction held 20 bases outside the gene matches. The CDR3 contains 22 residues. The CDR3 is CASSSTRTSGRLREGNTGELFF. DNA of the CDR3: TGCGCCAGCAGTTCTACCCGGACTAGCGGGAGGCTACGAGAGGGTAACACCGGGGAGCTGTTTTTT.

This rearrangement joins TRBV20-1 to TRBJ1-1; possibly TRBD1 for D (6 bases). Trimming pared 8 bases from V and 1 base from J, leaving 20 bases between. In germline, CDR1 is DFQATT, CDR2 SNEGSKA (reference sequence). CDR3 length: 15 amino acids. The CDR3 bases are TGCAGTAAGATTCGTCCGGGACAAACGAACACTGAAGCTTTCTTT. Translated: CSKIRPGQTNTEAFF.

This clonotype showed up just a few times. The CDR3 nucleotides read TGTGCCAGCAGTTTGGGGATTGGGACTAACACAGATACGCAGTATTTT. Protein sequence: CASSLGIGTNTDTQYF. The chain has TRBV11-2 and TRBJ2-3; the match to TRBD2 covers 7 bases. The germline V gene has CDR1 SGHAT and CDR2 FQNNGV. V trimming: 6 bases; J trimming: 2 bases; junction bases outside the gene matches: 11. The CDR3 consists of 16 residues.

This chain uses TRBV7-2 with TRBJ1-4, with D unresolved. The CDR3 is 12 amino acids. CDR1 and CDR2 (germline): SGHTA, FQGNSA. V lost 6 bases, J lost 5 bases, and 7 bases lay in between. CDR3 residues: CASRRQNEKLFF. The CDR3 DNA is TGTGCCAGCAGACGACAAAATGAAAAACTGTTTTTT.

This clonotype was observed a few times. This sequence joins TRBV11-2 and TRBJ2-3, with a possible D match to TRBD2 (5 bases). CDR1 SGHAT and CDR2 FQNNGV come from the germline V gene. This CDR3 comprises 13 residues. V was shortened by 4 bases and J by 4 bases, with 9 bases between the two germline ends. CDR3 DNA sequence: TGTGCCAGCAGCTCCTCGGGGTCAGATACGCAGTATTTT. Protein product: CASSSSGSDTQYF.

This clonotype came up a few times. The junction and the germline gene differ at one end; a read error may be behind it. This chain uses TRBV3-1 with TRBJ2-7; possible D gene TRBD1, 6 bases. Germline CDR1 reads LGHDT; CDR2 reads YNNKEL (reference sequence). The CDR3 sequence is 13 residues long. The CDR3 sequence: CASSRSRAGETHF. The CDR3 bases are TGTGCCAGCAGCCGCAGTAGGGCAGGGGAGACGCACTTC.

J is TRBJ1-5 and V is TRBV6-5; 8 bases map to TRBD1. Germline V lookup: CDR1 MNHEY, CDR2 SVGAGI. The CDR3 has 16 residues. V lost 6 bases, J lost 5 bases, and 12 bases stayed unmatched. For the CDR3, the DNA is TGTGCCAGCAGACCCACCCAGGGGGCTGTGTATCAGCCCCAGCATTTT. Its translation: CASRPTQGAVYQPQHF.

As for this clonotype: One end of the junction varies from germline; a read error may be responsible. The chain employs TRBV20-1 and TRBJ2-5, with D possibly TRBD2 on 6 matching bases. The CDR3 runs to 13 residues. Germline V gives CDR1 DFQATT, CDR2 SNEGSKA (reference sequence). The CDR3 loop reads CSARGLYTSPLGF. CDR3 coding DNA: TGCAGTGCTAGAGGCCTATATACTAGCCCGTTAGGCTTC.

A few counts support this clonotype. The J gene is TRBJ2-1, the V gene TRBV10-2; D is perhaps TRBD1 (7 bases). Germline V CDR1 and CDR2: WSHSY, SAAADI. Trimming took 2 bases from V and 8 from J, leaving 22 bases between them. This CDR3 region has 17 residues. CDR3 DNA sequence: TGCGCCAGCAGTGAGAGGGGGGCGGCAGGGGGACTCGATGAGCAGTTCTTC. As protein: CASSERGAAGGLDEQFF.

This clonotype came up a few times. DNA for the CDR3: TGTGCCAGCTCACCACCGCAAGGACAGGGGGTGATCACCTACGAGCAGTACTTC. Translated, it gives CASSPPQGQGVITYEQYF. The chain recombines TRBV18 with TRBJ2-7, with TRBD1 matching over 10 bases. CDR3 length equals 18 residues. Looked up from germline, CDR1 is KGHSH and CDR2 is LQKENI. V was pared by 0 bases and J by 2 bases, with 10 bases of the junction left unmatched.

The chain recombines TRBV20-1 with TRBJ2-7; 12 bases fit TRBD2. The CDR3 consists of 17 residues. V trimming: 3 bases; J trimming: 0 bases; junction bases outside the gene matches: 9. Germline V CDR1 and CDR2: DFQATT, SNEGSKA (reference sequence). In nucleotides, the CDR3 is TGCAGTGCTAGTAGTTTGACTAGCGGGAGTTTCTCCTACGAGCAGTACTTC. Encoded protein: CSASSLTSGSFSYEQYF.

This clonotype occurred a few times. The chain links TRBV7-2 to TRBJ2-1; D may be TRBD2 (5 bases). The CDR3 runs 15 residues. Germline V gives CDR1 SGHTA, CDR2 FQGNSA. V dropped 5 bases and J dropped 7 bases, with 18 bases sitting between them. The CDR3 region has the DNA TGTGCCAGCAGCCAAGGTTTCGGGGATTTAAATGAGCAGTTCTTC. Its protein product is CASSQGFGDLNEQFF.

This clonotype was counted only a few times. The V and J genes are TRBV5-4 and TRBJ2-1; TRBD2 matches at 10 bases. This CDR3 spans 16 amino acids. The V and J ends lost 7 bases and 8 bases, in that order; junction bases with no gene match: 15. Germline lookup yields CDR1 SGHNT and CDR2 YYREEE (reference sequence). The CDR3, as DNA: TGTGCCAGCGCCGTCCCGGCTAGCGGGAGTATTTATGAGCAGTTCTTC. It codes for CASAVPASGSIYEQFF.

The rearrangement uses TRBV30 and TRBJ2-1, with D perhaps matching TRBD2 (6 bases). CDR1 is GTSNPN and CDR2 is SVGIG in the germline V gene (reference sequence). The CDR3 length is 15 residues. V was shortened by 4 bases and J by 8 bases, with 21 bases between the two germline ends. CDR3: CAWKAGSRSGDEQFF. The CDR3, as DNA: TGTGCCTGGAAGGCGGGGTCTCGGTCGGGGGATGAGCAGTTCTTC.

The chain has TRBV7-9 and TRBJ2-1, with 13 nucleotides matching TRBD2. Unmatched junction bases numbered 7, after V lost 5 bases and J lost 6 bases. Germline assignment: CDR1 SEHNR and CDR2 FQNEAQ (reference sequence). This CDR3 has 16 amino acids. Here the CDR3 DNA reads TGTGCCAGCAGCCCCCGGACTAGCGGGAGTGTCAATGAGCAGTTCTTC. As protein: CASSPRTSGSVNEQFF. The whole variable domain, filled in from reference TRBV7-9 and TRBJ2-1, reads DTGVSQNPRHKITKRGQNVTFRCDPISEHNRLYWYRQTLGQGPEFLTYFQNEAQLEKSRLLSDRFSAERPKGSFSTLEIQRTEQGDSAMYLCASSPRTSGSVNEQFFGPGTRLTVL.

The chain uses TRBV5-1 and TRBJ2-4; TRBD1 is a possible D gene (5 bases). V lost 2 bases and J lost 1, with 7 bases in between. CDR1 is SGHRS and CDR2 is YFSETQ in the germline V gene. The CDR3 runs to 14 residues. The CDR3 reads CASSLGDAKNIQYF. The DNA of the CDR3 is TGCGCCAGCAGCTTAGGGGATGCCAAAAACATTCAGTACTTC.

This clonotype has a handful of counts. V usage is TRBV6-5 and J usage is TRBJ1-3; D ambiguous. Germline values: CDR1 MNHEY, CDR2 SVGAGI. The ends were cut back, 6 bases at V and 3 bases at J, with 3 bases in the middle. The CDR3 extends over 11 amino acids. The CDR3 loop is CASRFGNTIYF. Here the CDR3 DNA reads TGTGCCAGCAGGTTTGGAAACACCATATATTTT.

The table lists this clonotype with many counts. V gene TRBV7-8 combines with J gene TRBJ2-7; 7 nucleotides agree with TRBD1. V lost 5 bases to trimming and J lost 3 bases; unmatched junction nucleotides: 10. The CDR3 spans 15 residues. The germline V gene has CDR1 SGHVS and CDR2 FQNEAQ. The CDR3, as DNA: TGTGCCAGCAGCAAATCCTTGGACAGGTTCTACGAGCAGTACTTC. Its translation: CASSKSLDRFYEQYF.

This clonotype occurred a few times. The V call is TRBV6-2 or TRBV6-3, the J call TRBJ2-5; no definite D call. Trimming left V 5 bases short and J 1 base short, with 5 bases between. This CDR3 is 12 amino acids long. The V gene's germline CDR1 is MNHEY and CDR2 SVGEGT. The CDR3 protein is CASSHFQETQYF. The CDR3 bases are TGTGCCAGCAGTCACTTCCAAGAGACCCAGTACTTC.